Listed here are 25 T cell receptor beta chains from one sample, sequenced in a study of long-term antiretroviral therapy in people with HIV. Investigators performed immunoSEQ version v3.0 at survey level. Method: immunoSEQ multiplex PCR; TCRdb's copy keeps in-frame clones and lacks some. The table records more than 15,000 clones, about 95% of them present only once. Source: unsorted PBMCs, taken nearly 6.5 years after starting antiretroviral therapy. The receptors stem from a woman aged 45-65 years with HIV.

This sequence joins TRBV7-2 and TRBJ2-1; the D gene is possibly TRBD2 (7 bases). From germline, CDR1 is SGHTA and CDR2 FQGNSA. The length of the CDR3 is 15 residues. Trimming left V 1 base short and J 2 bases short, with 9 bases between. The CDR3 coding sequence is TGTGCCAGCAGCTTAGGGGGGGGGCCCTACAATGAGCAGTTCTTC. Protein sequence: CASSLGGGPYNEQFF.

The rearrangement joins TRBV10-3 to TRBJ2-2, with D perhaps matching TRBD2 (6 bases). The length of the CDR3 is 16 residues. V was pared by 4 bases and J by 5 bases, with 17 bases between. CDR1 is ENHRY and CDR2 is SYGVKD in the germline V gene. The CDR3 here is CAISASQEGRTGELFF. The DNA for the CDR3 is TGTGCCATCAGTGCATCCCAGGAGGGCAGGACCGGGGAGCTGTTTTTT.

This chain uses TRBV28 with TRBJ2-2; the D is unclear. Germline lookup yields CDR1 MDHEN and CDR2 SYDVKM. This CDR3 has 12 amino acids. Trimming took 6 bases from V and 7 from J, leaving 9 bases between them. CDR3 in DNA: TGTGCCAGCAGATTGAGGTACGGGGAGCTGTTTTTT. Protein: CASRLRYGELFF. The entire variable domain, with the rest obtained from reference TRBV28 and TRBJ2-2, is as follows: DVKVTQSSRYLVKRTGEKVFLECVQDMDHENMFWYRQDPGLGLRLIYFSYDVKMKEKGDIPEGYSVSREKKERFSLILESASTNQTSMYLCASRLRYGELFFGEGSRLTVL.

This chain connects TRBV2 to TRBJ2-3; D is ambiguous. CDR1 and CDR2 (germline): SNHLY, FYNNEI. V gave up 1 base and J gave up 2 bases, with 4 bases separating them. The CDR3 totals 13 residues. This CDR3 reads CASSEVSTDTQYF. DNA of the CDR3: TGTGCCAGCAGTGAAGTTTCCACAGATACGCAGTATTTT.

The chain uses TRBV7-2 and TRBJ2-7; 12 bases map to TRBD2. CDR1 and CDR2 (germline): SGHTA, FQGNSA. The CDR3 covers 16 residues. Unmatched junction bases numbered 9, after V lost 4 bases and J lost 5 bases. This chain's CDR3 is CASSWGSLAGGNEQYF. CDR3 bases: TGTGCCAGCAGCTGGGGGAGCCTAGCGGGAGGGAACGAGCAGTACTTC. The whole variable domain, filled in from reference TRBV7-2 and TRBJ2-7, reads GAGVSQSPSNKVTEKGKDVELRCDPISGHTALYWYRQSLGQGLEFLIYFQGNSAPDKSGLPSDRFSAERTGGSVSTLTIQRTQQEDSAVYLCASSWGSLAGGNEQYFGPGTRLTVT.

The gene calls are TRBV28 and TRBJ2-1, with 7 nucleotides matching TRBD2. J lost 3 bases, V lost 3 bases, and 8 bases had no gene match. CDR3 length: 16 amino acids. Per the germline V gene, CDR1 is MDHEN and CDR2 is SYDVKM. CDR3 region: CASSFREWEGYNEQFF. The CDR3 nucleotides are TGTGCCAGCAGTTTCCGGGAGTGGGAGGGCTACAATGAGCAGTTCTTC. Combining the CDR3 with reference TRBV28 and TRBJ2-1 gives the whole variable domain DVKVTQSSRYLVKRTGEKVFLECVQDMDHENMFWYRQDPGLGLRLIYFSYDVKMKEKGDIPEGYSVSREKKERFSLILESASTNQTSMYLCASSFREWEGYNEQFFGPGTRLTVL.

The rearrangement links TRBV2 to TRBJ1-1; D is unresolved. CDR1 is SNHLY, CDR2 FYNNEI, per germline. The V gene lost 4 bases and the J gene lost 4 bases, with 10 bases spanning the gap. This CDR3 has 13 amino acids. The CDR3 loop is CASSVQSVTEAFF. The CDR3 DNA reads TGTGCCAGCAGTGTACAGTCGGTCACTGAAGCTTTCTTT. Full variable domain (remainder filled in from reference TRBV2 and TRBJ1-1): EPEVTQTPSHQVTQMGQEVILRCVPISNHLYFYWYRQILGQKVEFLVSFYNNEISEKSEIFDDQFSVERPDGSNFTLKIRSTKLEDSAMYFCASSVQSVTEAFFGQGTRLTVV.

The chain uses TRBV10-3 and TRBJ2-1; 8 bases are a match to TRBD2. The V gene end was trimmed by 6 bases and the J gene end by 8 bases; junction bases not matched to a gene: 6. The CDR3 spans 13 residues. Germline V gene sequence: CDR1 ENHRY, CDR2 SYGVKD. CDR3 amino acids: CAISGAGADEQFF. For the CDR3, the DNA is TGTGCCATCAGCGGAGCGGGAGCGGATGAGCAGTTCTTC.

The rearrangement joins TRBV6-5 to TRBJ2-5; D is unresolved. This CDR3 is 15 amino acids long. Germline-derived CDR1 and CDR2 are MNHEY and SVGAGI. Trimming stripped 2 bases from V and 5 bases from J, with 15 bases between. CDR3 protein: CASSYHDMRWETQYF. The CDR3 nucleotides are TGTGCCAGCAGTTACCACGATATGCGATGGGAGACCCAGTACTTC.

The chain combines TRBV13 with TRBJ2-7; 10 nucleotides match TRBD1. CDR1 and CDR2 (germline): PRHDT, FYEKMQ (reference sequence). The CDR3 covers 17 residues. Trimming took 3 bases from V and 6 from J; bases not matched to a gene: 14. DNA of the CDR3: TGTGCCAGCAGCTTTCTTACGGGACAGGGGAGTTCGGGCGAGCAGTACTTC. It codes for CASSFLTGQGSSGEQYF.

The CDR3 DNA follows: TGTGCCAGCAGCCAGGGACTAGATACCCCCGAGCAGTACTTC. Translating it yields CASSQGLDTPEQYF. The chain has TRBV7-8 and TRBJ2-7; 8 positions match TRBD2. The germline gives CDR1 SGHVS, CDR2 FQNEAQ. The V and J ends lost 5 bases and 6 bases, in that order; junction bases with no gene match: 9. CDR3 length: 14 amino acids.

The V call is TRBV5-6, the J call TRBJ2-7, with D perhaps TRBD2 (5 bases). Germline V gene data show CDR1 as SGHDT and CDR2 as YYEEEE. V lost 2 bases, J lost 4 bases, and 16 bases lay in between. The CDR3 is made up of 15 amino acids. CDR3 DNA sequence: TGTGCCAGCAGCTTAGTGGGAACCCAGCGGTACGAGCAGTACTTC. Protein sequence: CASSLVGTQRYEQYF.

The genes are TRBV4-2 and TRBJ2-2; D unclear. CDR3 size: 13 residues. With 1 base removed from V and 5 bases from J, the gap between germline ends came to 5 bases. Germline V gene lookup returns CDR1 LGHNA and CDR2 YNFKEQ. CDR3 nucleotides: TGTGCCAGCAGCCAAGTGACAACCGGGGAGCTGTTTTTT. It codes for CASSQVTTGELFF.

This clone was seen just once. V is TRBV25-1 and J is TRBJ2-1; D might be TRBD1 (5 bases). The CDR3 covers 11 residues. V dropped 8 bases and J dropped 10 bases, with 12 bases sitting between them. CDR1 and CDR2 from the germline V gene are MGHDK and SYGVNS. The CDR3 region has the DNA TGTGCCAGCTCATACAGGACCGAGCAGTTCTTC. This encodes CASSYRTEQFF.

CDR3 DNA sequence: TGTGCCAGCAGTGAGTCCCGGGACATTAAGCGGAATCAGCCCCAGCATTTT. Encoded protein: CASSESRDIKRNQPQHF. The V gene is TRBV6-1, the J gene TRBJ1-5; TRBD1 might be the D (6 bases). Per the germline V gene, CDR1 is MNHNS and CDR2 is SASEGT. This CDR3 is 17 amino acids long. V dropped 3 bases and J dropped 4 bases, with 19 bases sitting between them.

The rearrangement joins TRBV19 to TRBJ1-2; a possible D gene is TRBD1 (5 bases). The CDR3 has 15 residues. Germline V CDR1 and CDR2: LNHDA, SQIVND (reference sequence). V lost 7 bases and J lost 3, with 18 bases in between. DNA for the CDR3: TGTGCCAGTACCCAGCCAGGGAGTAGGCACTATGGCTACACCTTC. It codes for CASTQPGSRHYGYTF.

V gene TRBV5-4 combines with J gene TRBJ2-1; D is undetermined. Germline CDR1 SGHNT, CDR2 YYREEE (reference sequence). V was clipped by 1 base and J by 6 bases, with 11 bases between them. This CDR3 has 14 amino acids. CDR3 sequence: CASSLLYGSNEQFF. CDR3 nucleotide sequence: TGTGCCAGCAGCTTGCTTTATGGGTCCAATGAGCAGTTCTTC.

The V call is TRBV6-1, the J call TRBJ1-1; no firm D call. The CDR3 spans 13 residues. V was trimmed by 3 bases and J by 0 bases, leaving 5 bases between them. Germline V CDR1 and CDR2: MNHNS, SASEGT. CDR3 in amino acids: CASSDAVNTEAFF. In DNA, the CDR3 is TGTGCCAGCAGTGACGCGGTGAACACTGAAGCTTTCTTT.

The chain joins TRBV10-3 to TRBJ2-7; D is tentatively TRBD1 or TRBD2 (5 bases each). The CDR3 consists of 16 residues. V was trimmed by 0 bases and J by 4 bases, leaving 16 bases between them. The germline V gene has CDR1 ENHRY and CDR2 SYGVKD. The CDR3 DNA sequence: TGTGCCATCAGTGAGTCGTCAAGGGGACCCGATTACGAGCAGTACTTC. Residues: CAISESSRGPDYEQYF.

This sequence joins TRBV25-1 and TRBJ2-1; 13 nucleotides align to TRBD2. The CDR3 has 15 residues. The germline V gene has CDR1 MGHDK and CDR2 SYGVNS. With V trimmed by 3 bases and J by 4 bases, 0 bases remained unmatched. CDR3: CASSETSGGYNEQFF. CDR3 nucleotides: TGTGCCAGCAGTGAGACTAGCGGGGGGTACAATGAGCAGTTCTTC.

This clone has only one observation. The genes are TRBV11-2 and TRBJ2-5; TRBD2 aligns across 9 bases. The last part of the DNA fits TRBJ2-7 better; the J call may be wrong. The CDR3 length is 15 residues. Germline loops: CDR1 SGHAT, CDR2 FQNNGV. The CDR3 spells CASSLDWREGYEQYF. Written as DNA, the CDR3 is TGTGCCAGCAGCTTAGATTGGCGGGAGGGCTACGAGCAGTACTTC.

CDR3 region: CASSLDGASTDTQYF. CDR3 sequence (DNA): TGTGCCAGCAGCTTAGACGGGGCTAGCACAGATACGCAGTATTTT. This rearrangement joins TRBV7-8 to TRBJ2-3; the D gene could be TRBD1 or TRBD2 (5 bases each). V was pared by 1 base and J by 0 bases, with 8 bases between. Germline CDR1 SGHVS, CDR2 FQNEAQ. The CDR3 runs to 15 residues.

The gene calls are TRBV6-5 and TRBJ1-4; the match to TRBD1 covers 7 bases. V dropped 6 bases and J dropped 8; count of bases not matched to a gene: 6. Germline CDR1 MNHEY, CDR2 SVGAGI. The CDR3 consists of 13 residues. CDR3 nucleotide sequence: TGTGCCAGCAGGGGCCGGGACAGAGAAAAACTGTTTTTT. Its protein is CASRGRDREKLFF.

The chain employs TRBV10-3 and TRBJ2-7; TRBD2 might be the D (6 bases). The CDR3 sequence is 15 residues long. From germline, CDR1 is ENHRY and CDR2 SYGVKD. Trimming pared 4 bases from V and 0 bases from J, leaving 13 bases between. The CDR3 here is CAISGSLASSYEQYF. CDR3 sequence (DNA): TGTGCCATCAGTGGAAGTCTAGCGAGCTCCTACGAGCAGTACTTC.

The chain recombines TRBV6-1 with TRBJ2-7; possibly TRBD2 for D (6 bases). CDR3 length: 14 residues. The germline CDR1 and CDR2 sequences are MNHNS and SASEGT. The V end was cut by 0 bases, the J end by 2 bases, with 8 bases between. CDR3: CASSEAEGTYEQYF. Here the CDR3 DNA reads TGTGCCAGCAGTGAAGCGGAGGGGACCTACGAGCAGTACTTC.